The rows below give T cell receptor beta chains drawn from one sample of a study of monozygotic twins with inflammatory bowel disease. From its re-call of the 5' RACE reads, TCRdb lists each CDR3 protein once, without DNA. With around 380,000 distinct CDR3 sequences in the sample, the ten largest clones hold 2% to 2.5%. Sample: blood. These receptors all come from a human donor with ulcerative colitis or Crohn's disease, or a healthy co-twin of an affected twin (not recorded which). Both conserved end residues are part of each CDR3.

>TRBJ2-3|TRBV6-1
CASRSTGAGDTQYF
>TRBJ2-1|TRBV12-3/TRBV12-4
CASSFPPRGNEQFF
>TRBJ2-2|TRBV5-2
CASNPHPGREWDSLQNTGELFF
>TRBJ2-5|TRBV29-1
CSVTGSGGAETQYF
>TRBJ2-3|TRBV6-5
CASSRREGDTQYF
>TRBJ1-2|TRBV27
CASSRTEGFNYGYTF
>TRBJ1-1|TRBV6-5
CASTSRGGTEAFF
>TRBJ1-2|TRBV20-1
CSAFGAGTGKVPTF
>TRBJ1-1|TRBV7-2
CASSRPGVLEAFF
>TRBJ2-3|TRBV5-1
CASYLGAPSTTGTQYF
>TRBJ2-5|TRBV7-9
CASSLPRQMQETQYF